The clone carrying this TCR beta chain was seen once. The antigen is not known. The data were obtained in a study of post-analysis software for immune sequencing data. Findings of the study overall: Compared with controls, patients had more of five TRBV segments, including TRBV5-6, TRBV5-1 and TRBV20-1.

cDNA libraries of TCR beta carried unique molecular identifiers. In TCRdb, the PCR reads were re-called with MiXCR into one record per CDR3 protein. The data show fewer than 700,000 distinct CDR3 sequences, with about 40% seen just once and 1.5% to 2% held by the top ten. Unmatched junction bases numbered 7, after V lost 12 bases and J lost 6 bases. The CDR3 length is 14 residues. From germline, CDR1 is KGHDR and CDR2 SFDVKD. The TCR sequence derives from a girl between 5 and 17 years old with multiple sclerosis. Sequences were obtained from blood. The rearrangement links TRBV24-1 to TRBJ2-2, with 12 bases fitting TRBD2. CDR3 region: CAARTSGIAGELFF. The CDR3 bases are TGTGCCGCTAGGACTAGCGGGATTGCCGGGGAGCTGTTTTTT.